The present T cell receptor beta chain was sequenced within a study of OX40 agonist ivuxolimab in advanced cancers. Study-level results: Expanded clones tended on average to be more numerous among CD8+ T cells than CD4+.

This clone was detected only a few times. Its antigen is not identified. Repertoires were generated with immunoSEQ multiplex PCR, while TCRdb's copy carries only in-frame clones and drops some. The table lists roughly 70,000 clones, around 90% of them singletons. CDR3 length: 14 amino acids. Deletions cut 0 bases from V and 4 bases from J, with 11 bases between. The sequence came from an adult with an advanced solid tumor such as melanoma, head and neck, liver or kidney cancer. This chain uses TRBV5-3 with TRBJ2-7; D gene ambiguous. TRBV5-3 is designated an ORF whose function remains uncertain. The source was CD4+ or CD8+ T cells sorted from blood, collected in a trial of the OX40 agonist ivuxolimab. This CDR3 reads CARSLVSTAYEQYF. CDR3 in DNA: TGTGCCAGAAGCTTGGTCAGCACAGCTTACGAGCAGTACTTC.